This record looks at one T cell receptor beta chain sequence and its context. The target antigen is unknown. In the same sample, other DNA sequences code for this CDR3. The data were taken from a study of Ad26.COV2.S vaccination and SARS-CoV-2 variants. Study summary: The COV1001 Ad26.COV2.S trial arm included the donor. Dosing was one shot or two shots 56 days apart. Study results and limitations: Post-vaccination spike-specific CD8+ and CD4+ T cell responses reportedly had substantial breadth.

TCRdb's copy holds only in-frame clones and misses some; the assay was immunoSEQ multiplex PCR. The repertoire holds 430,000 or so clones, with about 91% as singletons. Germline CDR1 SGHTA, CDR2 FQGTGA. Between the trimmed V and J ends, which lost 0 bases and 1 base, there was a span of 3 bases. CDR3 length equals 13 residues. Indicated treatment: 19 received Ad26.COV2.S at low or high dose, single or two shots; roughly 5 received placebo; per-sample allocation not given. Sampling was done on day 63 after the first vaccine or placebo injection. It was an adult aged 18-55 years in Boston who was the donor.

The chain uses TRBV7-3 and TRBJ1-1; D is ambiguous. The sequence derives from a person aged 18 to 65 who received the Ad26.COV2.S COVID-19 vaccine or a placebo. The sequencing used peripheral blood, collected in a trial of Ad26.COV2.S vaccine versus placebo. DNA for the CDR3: TGTGCCAGCAGCTTAACGGGGAACACTGAAGCTTTCTTT. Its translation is CASSLTGNTEAFF.